Below are 20 T cell receptor beta chains sequenced from a single sample in a study of cytomegalovirus exposure and HLA in healthy donors. Use of 60 Vbeta and 13 Jbeta primers characterized the PCR. Only in-frame clones appear in the TCRdb table, and some are missing; sequencing was by immunoSEQ multiplex PCR. The repertoire has fewer than 300,000 clones, roughly 80% of them found once; the top ten carry over 0.3%. Sequencing was done on a sample of PBMCs. Receptors were obtained from a girl aged 2-10 years in good health and CMV-seronegative.

In the case of this clone: The junction does not match germline at one end; this may be a read error. The genes are TRBV5-1 and TRBJ2-3; 13 nucleotides align to TRBD2. The germline CDR1 and CDR2 sequences are SGHRS and YFSETQ. The CDR3 runs 14 residues. The CDR3 DNA sequence: TGCGCCAGCAGCTTGGGGGGGACTAGCGGGAACCCAAATTTT. The encoded protein is CASSLGGTSGNPNF.

J is TRBJ2-7 and V is TRBV6-1, with D possibly being TRBD1 (5 bases). Trimming removed 1 base at V and 0 bases at J, with 10 bases between. Germline V gene data show CDR1 as MNHNS and CDR2 as SASEGT. CDR3 length: 15 amino acids. The CDR3 coding sequence is TGTGCCAGCAGTGAAGGGACACTGAGCTCCTACGAGCAGTACTTC. Protein: CASSEGTLSSYEQYF.

This rearrangement joins TRBV29-1 to TRBJ1-1, with D tentatively TRBD1 (5 bases). V was clipped by 6 bases and J by 3 bases, with 5 bases between them. The V gene's germline CDR1 is SQVTM and CDR2 ANQGSEA. This CDR3 region has 10 residues. CDR3 DNA sequence: TGCAGCGTAGGGGACACTGAAGCTTTCTTT. As protein: CSVGDTEAFF.

The V gene is TRBV5-4, the J gene TRBJ2-5, with 8 bases fitting TRBD1. Near its end, the DNA agrees better with TRBJ2-7, so the J call may be wrong. Germline assignment: CDR1 SGHNT and CDR2 YYREEE (reference sequence). This CDR3 is built from 14 residues. This CDR3 is CASSLWGQAYEQYF. The CDR3 bases are TGTGCCAGCAGCTTGTGGGGACAGGCCTACGAGCAGTACTTC.

The chain uses TRBV2 and TRBJ1-2; 8 bases match TRBD1. Trimming took 0 bases from V and 5 from J; bases not matched to a gene: 2. Germline loops: CDR1 SNHLY, CDR2 FYNNEI. CDR3 length equals 14 residues. CDR3 protein: CASSEARQGYGYTF. The CDR3 coding sequence is TGTGCCAGCAGTGAAGCGCGACAGGGGTATGGCTACACCTTC.

This chain uses TRBV27 with TRBJ2-7; TRBD2 matches at 9 bases. The J segment lost 2 bases and the V segment lost 3 bases, leaving 11 bases of the junction unmatched. Germline V gene sequence: CDR1 MNHEY, CDR2 SMNVEV (reference sequence). The CDR3 sequence is 17 residues long. CDR3 region: CASSLRLPSGIPYEQYF. The CDR3 nucleotides read TGTGCCAGCAGTTTGCGCCTCCCTAGCGGGATCCCCTACGAGCAGTACTTC.

This chain joins TRBV5-1 and TRBJ2-2, with 8 bases that match TRBD2. The germline V gene has CDR1 SGHRS and CDR2 YFSETQ. This CDR3 comprises 15 residues. J lost 3 bases, V lost 1 base, and 2 bases had no gene match. The CDR3 loop is CASSLTGGDTGELFF. The CDR3 nucleotides are TGCGCCAGCAGCTTGACGGGAGGGGACACCGGGGAGCTGTTTTTT.

This chain joins TRBV7-6 and TRBJ2-1, with 8 bases aligning to TRBD2. Germline V gives CDR1 SGHVS, CDR2 FNYEAQ. CDR3 length equals 15 residues. V lost 6 bases, J lost 1 base, and 5 bases stayed unmatched. CDR3 DNA sequence: TGTGCCAGCAGTTTTAGCGGGGCATCCTACAATGAGCAGTTCTTC. This sequence encodes CASSFSGASYNEQFF.

The chain uses TRBV27 and TRBJ2-7; possibly TRBD2 for D (6 bases). There are 17 residues in the CDR3. Looked up from germline, CDR1 is MNHEY and CDR2 is SMNVEV (reference sequence). Trimming pared 7 bases from V and 8 bases from J, leaving 30 bases between. The CDR3 loop reads CASTLRQTASPSVKQYF. As DNA, the CDR3 is TGTGCCAGCACTCTTCGTCAGACTGCTAGCCCTAGCGTAAAGCAGTACTTC.

The chain joins TRBV2 to TRBJ1-4, with D uncertain. V lost 4 bases and J 7 bases, leaving 7 bases between the germline ends. Germline V lookup: CDR1 SNHLY, CDR2 FYNNEI. The CDR3 has 12 residues. CDR3 residues: CASSGESEKLFF. The CDR3, as DNA: TGTGCCAGCAGTGGCGAGAGTGAAAAACTGTTTTTT.

In regard to this clone: The junction differs from germline at one of its ends, possibly a read error. V and J are TRBV28 and TRBJ1-2; 8 positions agree with TRBD1. The CDR3 totals 12 residues. Germline CDR1 MDHEN, CDR2 SYDVKM. CDR3 region: CASREIWDRFYF. DNA for the CDR3: TGTGCCAGCAGGGAAATATGGGACAGGTTTTACTTC.

The chain employs TRBV2 and TRBJ2-1; 9 nucleotides align to TRBD2. Germline V gene lookup returns CDR1 SNHLY and CDR2 FYNNEI. The CDR3 runs to 15 residues. J gave up 5 bases and V 5 bases, and 7 bases lay outside the gene matches. This CDR3 is CASSSREGGHNEQFF. Written as DNA, the CDR3 is TGTGCCAGCAGTTCGCGGGAGGGCGGACACAATGAGCAGTTCTTC.

V is TRBV11-2 and J is TRBJ2-7; TRBD1 aligns across 8 bases. The CDR3 totals 14 residues. Germline CDR1 reads SGHAT; CDR2 reads FQNNGV. V trimming: 1 base; J trimming: 5 bases; junction bases outside the gene matches: 4. The CDR3 loop reads CASSLAGGDDEQYF. CDR3 bases: TGTGCCAGCAGCTTAGCAGGGGGCGATGACGAGCAGTACTTC.

The chain has TRBV4-2 and TRBJ1-2; 9 bases agree with TRBD1. Germline V gives CDR1 LGHNA, CDR2 YNFKEQ. This CDR3 spans 14 amino acids. V shed 2 bases, J shed 6 bases, and the junction held 4 bases outside the gene matches. The CDR3 here is CASSQPDRGDGYTF. The CDR3 bases are TGTGCCAGCAGCCAACCTGACAGGGGGGATGGCTACACCTTC.

The chain recombines TRBV5-1 with TRBJ2-3, with D maybe TRBD1 (5 bases). This CDR3 comprises 16 residues. V lost 0 bases, J lost 4 bases, and 15 bases lay in between. Germline V gene lookup returns CDR1 SGHRS and CDR2 YFSETQ. CDR3 coding DNA: TGCGCCAGCAGCTTGGGGCTACAGGTTACAGCAGATACGCAGTATTTT. Translating gives CASSLGLQVTADTQYF.

The chain uses TRBV2 and TRBJ1-5; D is ambiguous. Germline V gene lookup returns CDR1 SNHLY and CDR2 FYNNEI. Trimming cost V 7 bases and J 0 bases, with 7 bases left between them. The CDR3 is 13 amino acids. The CDR3 reads CASTGNSNQPQHF. The CDR3 nucleotides are TGTGCCAGCACGGGGAATAGCAATCAGCCCCAGCATTTT.

V gene TRBV7-9 combines with J gene TRBJ2-2; D perhaps matches TRBD2 (6 bases). Germline assignment: CDR1 SEHNR and CDR2 FQNEAQ (reference sequence). Deletions cut 6 bases from V and 7 bases from J, with 15 bases between. This CDR3 has 14 amino acids. This chain's CDR3 is CASRRPGANGELFF. The CDR3 DNA is TGTGCCAGCAGAAGACCGGGAGCGAACGGGGAGCTGTTTTTT.

The chain employs TRBV7-9 and TRBJ1-4; the match to TRBD1 covers 9 bases. This CDR3 contains 17 residues. Per germline, CDR1 SEHNR and CDR2 FQNEAQ (reference sequence). Unmatched junction bases numbered 9, after V lost 5 bases and J lost 2 bases. As DNA, the CDR3 is TGTGCCAGCAGCCCCCGAGGGACAGGGTGGACTAATGAAAAACTGTTTTTT. It specifies CASSPRGTGWTNEKLFF.

The chain joins TRBV27 to TRBJ2-1; TRBD1 might be the D (5 bases). Germline V gene lookup returns CDR1 MNHEY and CDR2 SMNVEV (reference sequence). V lost 3 bases to trimming and J lost 8 bases, with 8 bases between them. The length of the CDR3 is 12 residues. CDR3 coding DNA: TGTGCCAGCAGTTTCCGCAGGGATGAGCAGTTCTTC. Translation gives CASSFRRDEQFF.

This clone was recorded a few times. The rearrangement links TRBV29-1 to TRBJ2-3, with TRBD2 matching over 7 bases. The CDR3 runs to 15 residues. Germline trimming cut 4 bases from V and 0 bases from J; bases unmatched to any gene: 7. Germline V lookup: CDR1 SQVTM, CDR2 ANQGSEA. The CDR3 loop is CSVGGGSHSTDTQYF. The CDR3 nucleotides read TGCAGCGTTGGGGGCGGGAGTCATAGCACAGATACGCAGTATTTT.